The entry that follows covers one TCR beta chain sequence. This clonotype was seen repeatedly, ten times or more. This clone's antigen is unknown. Base qualities are not provided; no much larger clone lies one nucleotide away. Whole blood was used without cell fractionation, so the repertoire reflected all unsorted peripheral T cells. Ten uninfected healthy donors were sampled as controls, and four of these ten donors were sampled twice approximately 14 weeks apart. For RNA extraction, 2 to 2.5 ml of peripheral blood was collected into Tempus tubes. Residual genomic DNA was removed with the TURBO-DNase kit and globin mRNA was depleted with GLOBINclear. These data originate in a study of HIV-infected patients and healthy controls (dated by TCRdb to about 2014). About the full investigation: Whether deep TCR repertoire sequencing of small blood samples from HIV patients could capture immune perturbation and reconstitution was tested in the study.

Using SuperScript III with primers targeting the alpha and beta constant regions, 400 to 550 ng of RNA was reverse transcribed. Alpha and beta chain libraries were generated separately via chain-specific third strand synthesis with multiplexing indices. To avoid primer bias, the protocol used one single primer pair to amplify every rearrangement within a chain, and the protocol also attached molecular barcodes to each cDNA molecule. Purified cDNA was joined by T4 RNA Ligase 1 to a 5' RACE adapter carrying a random hexamer and the SP2 sequencing primer site. Second strand synthesis was performed with Phusion polymerase and primed from the SP2 site, and slow temperature ramps were applied to favor optimal annealing. Each molecule's 12-nucleotide barcode consisted of two random hexamer sequences, both added before amplification and joined together. A short first PCR added P5 and P7 adapter elements plus a second index, followed by a roughly 25-cycle amplification PCR with P5s and P7 primers. A total of 27 PCR cycles were applied to the libraries, which were quantified on a Qubit, sized on a Bioanalyzer, and diluted to roughly 4.4 nM. The normalized libraries were sequenced on an Illumina MiSeq using 2 x 250 paired-end kits. MinElute columns were the means by which the reverse transcription reactions were cleaned up, and the reactions were eluted into 10 ul Tris-Cl. Adapter ligations ran for around 20 hours at 16 degrees C and were afterwards cleaned with AMPure XP beads at a 1:1 ratio. Per the original workflow: Demultiplexed FASTQ files were processed with a modified Decombinator by which V, J, insert and barcode information was output. Any sequence that shared a barcode yet differed from the dominant sequence was discarded as an error, and the number of original cDNA molecules was estimated by counting barcodes clustered at Levenshtein distance 3. The R packages ineq, vegan, igraph and RCytoscape were used for downstream analyses, together with IMGT nomenclature and CDR3 definitions. The authors computed V gene usage over distinct sequences and counted each TCR a single time to avoid skew from clonal expansion. Within a donor, similarity networks joined unique CDR3 amino acid sequences in every case where two of them were separated by a single Levenshtein edit. Published HIV-specific CDR3s (around 100 alpha, fewer than 900 beta) and CMV-specific CDR3s (approximately 13 alpha, a few hundred beta) were assembled and queried against the repertoires. Lower sequence numbers were not the cause of the decreased diversity in patients, as random subsampling to size-matched repertoires showed. In-frame beta chains were kept once TCRdb had trimmed the public reads at Q25 with fastp and called clones with MiXCR. Rows are combined by CDR3 protein, so each entry shows the most common genes and DNA. TCRdb's processing, not the authors' own work, is the source of the V and J calls. The sample data list 15,000 to 19,000 distinct CDR3 sequences, and approximately 7% of these were observed just once. The top ten constitute around 7.9% of the sample.

The germline V gene yields MDHEN for CDR1 and SYDVKM for CDR2. Germline trimming: 3 bases from V, 2 bases from J; junction bases outside gene matches: 3. The CDR3 runs 15 residues from the cysteine to the phenylalanine. Just CDR3 DNA is preserved here, 45 bases in frame from base 1. Study-level results and caveats: Size-matched repertoire data did not replicate the apparent post-therapy recovery of the Gini index in HIV-infected patients. MAIT cell alpha-chain CDR3s were found at high frequency in healthy controls but were severely depleted in HIV+ repertoires. Only sixteen HIV-infected individuals were processed, which the authors considered a major limit on how widely the findings apply. Eight alpha and eight beta V genes showed significantly different mean usage between HIV-infected patients and controls. Compared with untreated HIV+ repertoires, healthy control repertoires had roughly threefold more distinct CDR3s and a higher Shannon diversity. Sequencing depth was restricted by the use of whole blood, which also prevented the dynamics of distinct T-cell subpopulations from being separated. The pairing of alpha and beta chains was not determined in the samples. Unequal numbers of distinct sequences between patients and controls complicated comparisons, and size-matching overweighted rare events from HIV-infected data. By Jaccard index and by the count of highly shared sequences, healthy controls shared more CDR3s between individuals than HIV+ patients did. During therapy, a significant decrease in frequency was seen for HIV-associated CDR3s, whereas no significant change was found for CMV-associated CDR3s, although most of them became more frequent. HIV-infected repertoires showed significantly elevated mean Gini indices relative to controls, which possibly reflects oligoclonality. In the study, no determination of donor HLA types was made. Slight age and sex profile differences between the study cohorts did not explain the observed diversity differences.

This sequence uses TRBV28 and TRBJ1-3; 8 bases in the middle match TRBD1. This sequence was found in an adult in good health. Sequenced: blood. CDR3 protein: CASSLPTGAGNTIYF. The sequence in DNA is TGTGCCAGCAGTTTGCCGACAGGGGCTGGAAACACCATATATTTT.